This T cell receptor beta chain derives from a study of cytomegalovirus exposure and HLA in healthy donors. At the level of the study: Earlier findings included about 120 million unique TCR beta sequences obtained from 150 million to 200 million T cells. General study points: The HLA-A and HLA-B alleles of most subjects were reportedly predicted accurately from TCR beta sequences. Analyses of presence/absence relied on an assumption of roughly uniform sequencing depth across donors.

In the case of this clone: Its antigen is unidentified.

V lost 5 bases and J lost 9; bases outside the gene matches: 9. Germline V gives CDR1 LNHDA, CDR2 SQIVND (reference sequence). The CDR3 length is 15 residues. The PCR contained 60 Vbeta and 13 Jbeta primers. Only in-frame clones appear in the TCRdb table, and some are missing; sequencing was by immunoSEQ multiplex PCR. The repertoire has about 190,000 clones, about 81% of them found once; the top ten carry about 4.6%. Donors showed nominal health when sampled, although they likely had unrecorded immune exposures. The chain is built from TRBV19 and TRBJ2-7; TRBD2 agrees at 14 bases. This clonotype was sampled from a young man in good health and CMV-seropositive. Sequencing input: PBMCs. The CDR3 DNA follows: TGTGCCAGTAGTCCCACCGGACTAGCGGGGGGATTGCAGTACTTC. This codes for CASSPTGLAGGLQYF.